The 21 T cell receptor beta chains below come from one sample, sequenced in a study of cytomegalovirus exposure and HLA in healthy donors. This PCR relied on a set of 60 Vbeta primers and 13 Jbeta primers. Clones were sequenced by immunoSEQ multiplex PCR, and TCRdb holds only the in-frame ones, with some missing. This sample contains 100,000 to 150,000 clones. The sequenced material came from PBMCs. The receptors stem from a man aged 30-40 years in good health and CMV-seronegative.

The chain employs TRBV2 and TRBJ2-7; D not resolved. The CDR3 runs 15 residues. Trimming pared 2 bases from V and 0 bases from J, leaving 11 bases between. Germline lookup yields CDR1 SNHLY and CDR2 FYNNEI. CDR3: CASSELSAISYEQYF. DNA of the CDR3: TGTGCCAGCAGTGAACTCAGCGCCATCTCCTACGAGCAGTACTTC.

This chain links TRBV19 with TRBJ1-5; the D is unclear. Looked up from germline, CDR1 is LNHDA and CDR2 is SQIVND (reference sequence). Trimming removed 3 bases at V and 6 bases at J, with 9 bases between. The CDR3 consists of 13 residues. The CDR3 region has the DNA TGTGCCAGTAGTATCGGAAACAGTCAGCCCCAGCATTTT. Translating it yields CASSIGNSQPQHF.

This chain links TRBV7-8 with TRBJ1-1, with TRBD1 matching 7 bases. This CDR3 has 16 residues. V lost 3 bases to trimming and J lost 4 bases; unmatched junction nucleotides: 11. The V gene's germline CDR1 is SGHVS and CDR2 FQNEAQ. CDR3 sequence reads: CASSFIRDSSSTEAFF. The CDR3 DNA reads as TGTGCCAGCAGCTTCATACGGGACAGTAGTAGCACTGAAGCTTTCTTT.

The genes are TRBV5-4 and TRBJ2-2, with D perhaps TRBD2 (6 bases). The V gene's germline CDR1 is SGHNT and CDR2 YYREEE (reference sequence). This CDR3 is 16 amino acids long. V dropped 3 bases and J dropped 2 bases, with 14 bases sitting between them. The chain's CDR3 is CASSSKSGLNTGELFF. The CDR3 DNA follows: TGTGCCAGCAGCTCCAAATCGGGACTTAACACCGGGGAGCTGTTTTTT.

The chain recombines TRBV5-1 with TRBJ2-1, with D perhaps matching TRBD2 (6 bases). V dropped 1 base and J dropped 0 bases, with 11 bases sitting between them. Germline assignment: CDR1 SGHRS and CDR2 YFSETQ. The CDR3 runs to 16 residues. The CDR3 bases are TGCGCCAGCAGCTTGTTGGCCGGGAGCTCCTACAATGAGCAGTTCTTC. It is translated as CASSLLAGSSYNEQFF.

The chain has TRBV7-2 and TRBJ1-5; a weak D match, TRBD1 (5 bases). This CDR3 region has 15 residues. Germline CDR1 and CDR2: SGHTA and FQGNSA. V was cut by 0 bases and J by 5 bases, with 11 bases left in between. In nucleotides, the CDR3 is TGTGCCAGCAGCTTAGCCGCGGGGGGGGATCAGCCCCAGCATTTT. Protein product: CASSLAAGGDQPQHF.

The genes are TRBV28 and TRBJ2-1, with D uncertain. The V gene lost 3 bases and the J gene lost 3 bases, with 9 bases spanning the gap. Germline V gene data show CDR1 as MDHEN and CDR2 as SYDVKM. The CDR3 sequence is 14 residues long. Here the CDR3 DNA reads TGTGCCAGCAGTTTTGAGCACCGCTACAATGAGCAGTTCTTC. It is translated as CASSFEHRYNEQFF.

The chain employs TRBV7-2 and TRBJ2-7; the match to TRBD1 covers 8 bases. The V and J ends lost 5 bases and 7 bases, in that order; junction bases with no gene match: 10. CDR3 length: 14 residues. In germline, CDR1 is SGHTA, CDR2 FQGNSA. This CDR3 reads CASSTGQGVEEQYF. The DNA for the CDR3 is TGTGCCAGCAGCACCGGACAGGGAGTAGAGGAGCAGTACTTC.

The rearrangement joins TRBV7-2 to TRBJ2-7, with D possibly being TRBD2 (5 bases). V lost 1 base, J lost 4 bases, and 20 bases lay in between. This CDR3 comprises 17 residues. The germline gives CDR1 SGHTA, CDR2 FQGNSA. CDR3 sequence: CASSLDVLSGLKYEQYF. The CDR3 DNA reads TGTGCCAGCAGCTTAGATGTCCTGAGCGGACTCAAATACGAGCAGTACTTC.

The V call is TRBV6-5, the J call TRBJ1-1; D is unclear. Trimming cost V 5 bases and J 11 bases, with 12 bases left between them. The length of the CDR3 is 11 residues. Germline CDR1 is MNHEY and CDR2 is SVGAGI. The DNA for the CDR3 is TGTGCCAGCAGTAAAGATGGGAGGGCTTTCTTT. Amino acids: CASSKDGRAFF.

The chain links TRBV5-6 to TRBJ2-7; TRBD2 might be the D (5 bases). The CDR3 is 13 residues long. Per the germline V gene, CDR1 is SGHDT and CDR2 is YYEEEE. V gave up 4 bases and J gave up 3 bases, with 11 bases separating them. CDR3 nucleotides: TGTGCCAGCAGCCGGAACGGGGACTACGAGCAGTACTTC. As protein: CASSRNGDYEQYF.

The chain carries TRBV4-2 and TRBJ1-1; TRBD1 is a possible D gene (6 bases). V was clipped by 1 base and J by 4 bases, with 22 bases between them. This CDR3 is built from 18 residues. Germline values: CDR1 LGHNA, CDR2 YNFKEQ. This chain's CDR3 is CASSQGVQGAPWGTEAFF. Here the CDR3 DNA reads TGTGCCAGCAGCCAAGGGGTACAGGGAGCCCCTTGGGGCACTGAAGCTTTCTTT.

The chain links TRBV2 to TRBJ2-1, with a weak D call TRBD2 (6 bases). The CDR3 runs to 13 residues. Trimming stripped 4 bases from V and 5 bases from J, with 9 bases between. Germline CDR1 is SNHLY and CDR2 is FYNNEI. The CDR3 spells CASSVGGNNEQFF. DNA for the CDR3: TGTGCCAGCAGTGTAGGAGGGAACAATGAGCAGTTCTTC.

A remark on this clone: An end of the junction differs from the germline gene, which may be a read error. V is TRBV7-7 and J is TRBJ2-5; a possible D gene is TRBD2 (5 bases). The CDR3 sequence is 15 residues long. Germline V gene sequence: CDR1 SSHAT, CDR2 FNYEAQ (reference sequence). CDR3 in amino acids: CASSLARSIQETQYF. CDR3 in DNA: TGTGCTAGCAGCTTAGCGCGGAGTATCCAAGAGACCCAGTACTTC. The full variable domain, with the rest looked up from reference TRBV7-7 and TRBJ2-5, is GAGVSQSPRYKVTKRGQDVTLRCDPISSHATLYWYQQALGQGPEFLTYFNYEAQPDKSGLPSDRFSAERPEGSISTLTIQRTEQRDSAMYRCASSLARSIQETQYFGPGTRLLVL.

CDR3 protein: CASSLVPDRGQAGELFF. The CDR3 DNA follows: TGCGCCAGCAGCTTGGTCCCGGACAGGGGTCAAGCCGGGGAGCTGTTTTTT. The gene calls are TRBV5-1 and TRBJ2-2; 9 nucleotides agree with TRBD1. The CDR3 is 17 residues long. The germline CDR1 and CDR2 sequences are SGHRS and YFSETQ. Trimming removed 0 bases from V and 6 bases from J; junction bases left unmatched: 9.

V and J are TRBV28 and TRBJ1-2; TRBD1 agrees at 10 bases. Trimming cost V 5 bases and J 7 bases; bases outside gene matches: 10. The CDR3 totals 15 residues. From germline, CDR1 is MDHEN and CDR2 SYDVKM. The CDR3 reads CASSTSTGGVGGYTF. The CDR3 nucleotides are TGTGCCAGCAGTACCTCGACAGGGGGCGTCGGTGGCTACACCTTC.

The V and J genes are TRBV23-1 and TRBJ1-4, with D possibly being TRBD1 (6 bases). TRBV23-1 is identified as an open reading frame with a role that is uncertain. CDR3 length: 15 amino acids. V gave up 9 bases and J gave up 0 bases, with 14 bases separating them. In DNA, the CDR3 is TGCGCCAGTGGGCAGGGGATTTCAACTAATGAAAAACTGTTTTTT. This codes for CASGQGISTNEKLFF.

This rearrangement joins TRBV29-1 to TRBJ2-3; D is undetermined. The V gene's germline CDR1 is SQVTM and CDR2 ANQGSEA. V was trimmed by 7 bases and J by 0 bases, leaving 14 bases between them. This CDR3 contains 14 residues. CDR3 in DNA: TGCAGCGCTGCCACATTGGCTAGCACAGATACGCAGTATTTT. This translates into CSAATLASTDTQYF.

The chain joins TRBV7-7 to TRBJ2-1; 10 positions match TRBD1. The CDR3 runs 14 residues. Germline CDR1 and CDR2: SSHAT and FNYEAQ (reference sequence). The J segment lost 9 bases and the V segment lost 5 bases, leaving 7 bases of the junction unmatched. CDR3 region: CASSRDRGGGEQFF. Here the CDR3 DNA reads TGTGCCAGCAGCCGGGACAGGGGTGGGGGTGAGCAGTTCTTC.

The chain employs TRBV6-5 and TRBJ2-7; 9 nucleotides match TRBD1. Germline loops: CDR1 MNHEY, CDR2 SVGAGI. This CDR3 contains 14 residues. Unmatched junction bases numbered 5, after V lost 5 bases and J lost 3 bases. The CDR3 DNA is TGTGCCAGCAGTACCACGGACAGGGGCTACGAGCAGTACTTC. Translating it yields CASSTTDRGYEQYF.

The chain combines TRBV5-5 with TRBJ1-4, with a weak D call TRBD1 (5 bases). Between the trimmed V and J ends, which lost 6 bases and 6 bases, there was a span of 15 bases. This CDR3 is 14 amino acids long. Per germline, CDR1 SGHKS and CDR2 YYEKEE (reference sequence). This CDR3 is CASIGGRADEKLFF. The CDR3 bases are TGTGCCAGCATTGGGGGGAGGGCGGATGAAAAACTGTTTTTT.